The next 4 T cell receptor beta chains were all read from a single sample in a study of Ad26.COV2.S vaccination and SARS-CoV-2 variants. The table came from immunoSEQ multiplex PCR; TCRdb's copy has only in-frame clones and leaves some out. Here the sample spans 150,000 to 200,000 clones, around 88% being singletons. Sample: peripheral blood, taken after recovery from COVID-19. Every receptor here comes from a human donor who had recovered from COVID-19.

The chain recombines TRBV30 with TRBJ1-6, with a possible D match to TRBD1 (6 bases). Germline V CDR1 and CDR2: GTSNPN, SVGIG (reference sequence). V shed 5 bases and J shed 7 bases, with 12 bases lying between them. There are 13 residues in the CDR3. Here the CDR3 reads CAWGQTGNSPLHF. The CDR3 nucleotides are TGTGCCTGGGGCCAAACAGGGAATTCACCCCTCCACTTT.

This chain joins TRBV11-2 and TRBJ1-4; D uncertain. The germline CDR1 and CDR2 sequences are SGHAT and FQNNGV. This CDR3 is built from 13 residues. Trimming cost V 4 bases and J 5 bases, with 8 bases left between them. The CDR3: CASSSFTNEKLFF. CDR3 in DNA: TGTGCCAGCAGCTCCTTCACCAATGAAAAACTGTTTTTT.

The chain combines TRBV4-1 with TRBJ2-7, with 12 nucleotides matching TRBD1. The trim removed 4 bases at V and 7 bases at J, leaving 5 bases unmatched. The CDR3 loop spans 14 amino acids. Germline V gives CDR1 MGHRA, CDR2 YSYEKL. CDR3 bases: TGCGCCAGCAGCCCGGGACAGGGGGCCGATGAGCAGTACTTC. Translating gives CASSPGQGADEQYF.

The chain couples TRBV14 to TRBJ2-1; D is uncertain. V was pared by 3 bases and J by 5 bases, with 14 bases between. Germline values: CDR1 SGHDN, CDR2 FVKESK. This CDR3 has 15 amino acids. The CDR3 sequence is CASSQGNHFNNEQFF. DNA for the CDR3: TGTGCCAGCAGCCAGGGGAATCATTTTAACAATGAGCAGTTCTTC. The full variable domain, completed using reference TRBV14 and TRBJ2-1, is EAGVTQFPSHSVIEKGQTVTLRCDPISGHDNLYWYRRVMGKEIKFLLHFVKESKQDESGMPNNRFLAERTGGTYSTLKVQPAELEDSGVYFCASSQGNHFNNEQFFGPGTRLTVL.